The rows below give T cell receptor beta chains drawn from one sample of a study of cytomegalovirus exposure and HLA in healthy donors. Method: immunoSEQ multiplex PCR; TCRdb's copy keeps in-frame clones and lacks some. The repertoire holds about 180,000 clones, 65% to 80% seen once, with roughly 2.5% in the top ten. The sample comprised PBMCs. The receptors shown here come from a woman aged 30 to 39 in good health and CMV-seropositive. CDR3s include the opening cysteine and the closing phenylalanine or tryptophan. D genes are given only for firm matches. Where a row states a size, it is once, few, many or the class of an expanded clone; other rows omit it.

clone size: .
D gene: .
V gene: TRBV11-2
CDR3 length: 15
J gene: TRBJ1-2
CDR3 DNA: TGTGCCAGCAGCCGGGCGGGGCAGCCTCACTATGGCTACACCTTC
CDR3 protein: CASSRAGQPHYGYTF

clone size: .
D gene: .
V gene: TRBV5-8
CDR3 length: 17
J gene: TRBJ1-6
CDR3 DNA: TGTGCCAGCAGCGTGACATTTGGGAGCTCCTATAATTCACCCCTCCACTTT
CDR3 protein: CASSVTFGSSYNSPLHF

clone size: .
D gene: .
V gene: TRBV10-1
CDR3 length: 15
J gene: TRBJ2-2
CDR3 DNA: TGCGCCAGCAGTTTCGACAGACTGAACACCGGGGAGCTGTTTTTT
CDR3 protein: CASSFDRLNTGELFF

clone size: .
D gene: TRBD1
V gene: TRBV30
CDR3 length: 12
J gene: TRBJ1-2
CDR3 DNA: TGTGCCTGGAAGGACAGGGGCTATGGCTACACCTTC
CDR3 protein: CAWKDRGYGYTF

clone size: .
D gene: .
V gene: TRBV7-3
CDR3 length: 13
J gene: TRBJ2-7
CDR3 DNA: TGTGCCAGCAGCCAAGGACAGAGATACGAGCAGTACTTC
CDR3 protein: CASSQGQRYEQYF

clone size: .
D gene: TRBD1
V gene: TRBV19
CDR3 length: 16
J gene: TRBJ2-6
CDR3 DNA: TGTGCCACCAAGGACAGGGGGAGGACTGGGGCCAACGTCCTGACTTTC
CDR3 protein: CATKDRGRTGANVLTF

clone size: .
D gene: .
V gene: TRBV20-1
CDR3 length: 11
J gene: TRBJ2-5
CDR3 DNA: TGCAGTGCTAGGCTAGGAGAGACCCAGTACTTC
CDR3 protein: CSARLGETQYF

clone size: .
D gene: .
V gene: TRBV18
CDR3 length: 15
J gene: TRBJ2-4
CDR3 DNA: TGTGCCAGCTCACCACCCTCGGGGAGCAAAAACAGTCAGTACTTC
CDR3 protein: CASSPPSGSKNSQYF

clone size: .
D gene: TRBD1
V gene: TRBV7-9
CDR3 length: 16
J gene: TRBJ1-5
CDR3 DNA: TGTACCAGCAGCTCGTCGGACAGGGGGCCCCATCAGCCCCAGCATTTT
CDR3 protein: CTSSSSDRGPHQPQHF

clone size: .
D gene: TRBD1
V gene: TRBV6-6
CDR3 length: 15
J gene: TRBJ2-4
CDR3 DNA: TGTGCCAGCAGCCCGGCTGACAGGGGGCTAGACATTCAGTACTTC
CDR3 protein: CASSPADRGLDIQYF

clone size: few
D gene: TRBD1
V gene: TRBV6-5
CDR3 length: 14
J gene: TRBJ1-4
CDR3 DNA: TGTGCCACGCGACTCGGGACAGGGAATGAAAAACTGTTTTTT
CDR3 protein: CATRLGTGNEKLFF

clone size: .
D gene: TRBD1
V gene: TRBV7-2
CDR3 length: 12
J gene: TRBJ2-1
CDR3 DNA: TGTGCCAGCAGCTCCGACAGGGCTAGTCAGTTCTTC
CDR3 protein: CASSSDRASQFF

clone size: .
D gene: TRBD1
V gene: TRBV9
CDR3 length: 16
J gene: TRBJ2-1
CDR3 DNA: TGTGCCAGCAGCACCCTCGACGGACAGGGGGGCAATGAGCAGTTCTTC
CDR3 protein: CASSTLDGQGGNEQFF

clone size: .
D gene: .
V gene: TRBV21-1
CDR3 length: 21
J gene: TRBJ2-6
CDR3 DNA: TGTGCCAGCAGCAAAAAAAGGGACCGGGACAAAAAATCCCCTGGGGCCAACGTCCTGACTTTC
CDR3 protein: CASSKKRDRDKKSPGANVLTF

clone size: .
D gene: .
V gene: TRBV4-2
CDR3 length: 15
J gene: TRBJ1-5
CDR3 DNA: TGTGCCAGCAGCCAAGGAAGAAAAGGGGGACAGCCCCAGCATTTT
CDR3 protein: CASSQGRKGGQPQHF

clone size: .
D gene: TRBD1
V gene: TRBV7-2
CDR3 length: 14
J gene: TRBJ2-7
CDR3 DNA: TGTGCCAGCAGCCCCAGGGGGCGCCCCTACGAGCAGTACTTC
CDR3 protein: CASSPRGRPYEQYF

clone size: .
D gene: .
V gene: TRBV5-1
CDR3 length: 14
J gene: TRBJ1-6
CDR3 DNA: TGCGCCAGCAGCTTGAGCTTCTATAATTCACCCCTCCACTTT
CDR3 protein: CASSLSFYNSPLHF

clone size: once
D gene: .
V gene: TRBV11-3
CDR3 length: 14
J gene: TRBJ2-7
CDR3 DNA: TGTGCCAGCAGCTTAGCGGCTCGAGGGGGCGAGCAGTACTTC
CDR3 protein: CASSLAARGGEQYF

clone size: .
D gene: .
V gene: TRBV28
CDR3 length: 14
J gene: TRBJ1-1
CDR3 DNA: TGTGCCAGCAGTTTAGCAGCCCGGGGCACTGAAGCTTTCTTT
CDR3 protein: CASSLAARGTEAFF

clone size: few
D gene: TRBD2
V gene: TRBV4-1
CDR3 length: 17
J gene: TRBJ2-1
CDR3 DNA: TGCGCCAGCAGCCACCCTCTGCGGGGGAGCTCCTACAATGAGCAGTTCTTC
CDR3 protein: CASSHPLRGSSYNEQFF

clone size: few
D gene: TRBD1
V gene: TRBV2
CDR3 length: 13
J gene: TRBJ1-5
CDR3 DNA: TGTGCCAGCAACGGACAGGGGCGGCAGCCCCAGCATTTT
CDR3 protein: CASNGQGRQPQHF

clone size: .
D gene: .
V gene: TRBV4-3
CDR3 length: 12
J gene: TRBJ1-1
CDR3 DNA: TGCGCCAGCAGCCGGAGGGGCACTGAAGCTTTCTTT
CDR3 protein: CASSRRGTEAFF

clone size: .
D gene: .
V gene: TRBV13
CDR3 length: 16
J gene: TRBJ1-6
CDR3 DNA: TGTGCCAGCAGCTTCCTACCATCACGTAAAGATTCACCCCTCCACTTT
CDR3 protein: CASSFLPSRKDSPLHF

clone size: few
D gene: TRBD1
V gene: TRBV7-2
CDR3 length: 16
J gene: TRBJ1-4
CDR3 DNA: TGTGCCAGCAGCTTGGGCCCGGGACAGGGAGGTGAAAAACTGTTTTTT
CDR3 protein: CASSLGPGQGGEKLFF

clone size: .
D gene: .
V gene: TRBV28
CDR3 length: 16
J gene: TRBJ2-1
CDR3 DNA: TGTGCCAGCAGTTTCGGAGAGTCTTCTTCCTCCAATGAGCAGTTCTTC
CDR3 protein: CASSFGESSSSNEQFF

clone size: few
D gene: TRBD1
V gene: TRBV19
CDR3 length: 13
J gene: TRBJ1-2
CDR3 DNA: TGTGCCAGTATGGACAGGGGGAGCTATGGCTACACCTTC
CDR3 protein: CASMDRGSYGYTF

clone size: .
D gene: .
V gene: TRBV7-9
CDR3 length: 14
J gene: TRBJ2-3
CDR3 DNA: TGTTCCAGCAGCTTAGGCGGGGAGGCAGATACGCAGTATTTT
CDR3 protein: CSSSLGGEADTQYF

clone size: .
D gene: TRBD2
V gene: TRBV9
CDR3 length: 15
J gene: TRBJ2-1
CDR3 DNA: TGTGCCAGCAGCGTAGAGGATAGCGGGGGGTATGAGCAGTTCTTC
CDR3 protein: CASSVEDSGGYEQFF

clone size: .
D gene: TRBD2
V gene: TRBV29-1
CDR3 length: 16
J gene: TRBJ2-2
CDR3 DNA: TGCAGCGTTGTTTCTAGCGGGGGAACTCGGTGGGGGGAGCTGTTTTTT
CDR3 protein: CSVVSSGGTRWGELFF

clone size: .
D gene: TRBD2
V gene: TRBV6-1
CDR3 length: 18
J gene: TRBJ2-3
CDR3 DNA: TGTGCCAGCAGTGACCTAGCGGGGGGCGAGGGTTCCACAGATACGCAGTATTTT
CDR3 protein: CASSDLAGGEGSTDTQYF

clone size: .
D gene: TRBD1
V gene: TRBV6-5
CDR3 length: 15
J gene: TRBJ1-3
CDR3 DNA: TGTGCCAGCAGTCTCTACAGGGGAATGGAAAACACCATATATTTT
CDR3 protein: CASSLYRGMENTIYF

clone size: .
D gene: TRBD1
V gene: TRBV25-1
CDR3 length: 13
J gene: TRBJ1-2
CDR3 DNA: TGTGCCAGCAGATCGAGGGACAGGCGCGGCTACACCTTC
CDR3 protein: CASRSRDRRGYTF

clone size: few
D gene: .
V gene: TRBV7-2
CDR3 length: 14
J gene: TRBJ2-7
CDR3 DNA: TGTGCCAGCAGCCCCCGACAGAGAGCCTACGAGCAGTACTTC
CDR3 protein: CASSPRQRAYEQYF

clone size: .
D gene: .
V gene: TRBV11-3
CDR3 length: 12
J gene: TRBJ2-1
CDR3 DNA: TGTGCCAGCAGCCCTAGGAGGATGGGGCAGTTCTTC
CDR3 protein: CASSPRRMGQFF

clone size: .
D gene: .
V gene: TRBV15
CDR3 length: 16
J gene: TRBJ1-5
CDR3 DNA: TGTGCCACCAGCAGAGATCGGGACACGGGTAATCAGCCCCAGCATTTT
CDR3 protein: CATSRDRDTGNQPQHF

clone size: .
D gene: TRBD1
V gene: TRBV6-5
CDR3 length: 14
J gene: TRBJ1-2
CDR3 DNA: TGTGCCAGCAGTCCGGGACAGGGAAGCCGGGGCTACACCTTC
CDR3 protein: CASSPGQGSRGYTF

clone size: .
D gene: TRBD2
V gene: TRBV4-1
CDR3 length: 19
J gene: TRBJ2-5
CDR3 DNA: TGCGCCAGCAGCCAAGAACTAGCGGGGGGGCATTCGGCTTGGGAGACCCAGTACTTC
CDR3 protein: CASSQELAGGHSAWETQYF

clone size: .
D gene: TRBD1
V gene: TRBV25-1
CDR3 length: 16
J gene: TRBJ1-3
CDR3 DNA: TGTGCCAGCAGTACACCGGGACAGAGCTCTGGAAACACCATATATTTT
CDR3 protein: CASSTPGQSSGNTIYF

clone size: .
D gene: .
V gene: TRBV7-9
CDR3 length: 16
J gene: TRBJ2-6
CDR3 DNA: TGTGCCAGCAGCTATTACTTCCCCACTGGGGCCAACGTCCTGACTTTC
CDR3 protein: CASSYYFPTGANVLTF

clone size: .
D gene: TRBD1
V gene: TRBV27
CDR3 length: 13
J gene: TRBJ1-2
CDR3 DNA: TGTGCCAGCAGCCCAACAGGGGACTATGGCTACACCTTC
CDR3 protein: CASSPTGDYGYTF

clone size: .
D gene: TRBD1
V gene: TRBV7-9
CDR3 length: 15
J gene: TRBJ1-5
CDR3 DNA: TGTGCCAGCAGACCCGACAGGGGGGAAAATCAGCCCCAGCATTTT
CDR3 protein: CASRPDRGENQPQHF

clone size: .
D gene: .
V gene: TRBV20-1
CDR3 length: 11
J gene: TRBJ1-5
CDR3 DNA: TGCAGTGCTATAAGGGGGGGGGCCCAGCATTTT
CDR3 protein: CSAIRGGAQHF

clone size: .
D gene: TRBD1
V gene: TRBV7-6
CDR3 length: 18
J gene: TRBJ1-3
CDR3 DNA: TGTGCCAGCCGCCACCCAACAGGGGGAATGCCCTCTGGAAACACCATATATTTT
CDR3 protein: CASRHPTGGMPSGNTIYF

clone size: .
D gene: .
V gene: TRBV5-1
CDR3 length: 13
J gene: TRBJ2-5
CDR3 DNA: TGCGCCAGCAGCTTGGGCACCGAGGAGACCCAGTACTTC
CDR3 protein: CASSLGTEETQYF

clone size: .
D gene: .
V gene: TRBV9
CDR3 length: 14
J gene: TRBJ1-5
CDR3 DNA: TGTGCCAGCAGCGCGACAGGCACCAAACGGCCCCAGCATTTT
CDR3 protein: CASSATGTKRPQHF

clone size: .
D gene: .
V gene: TRBV7-2
CDR3 length: 14
J gene: TRBJ2-7
CDR3 DNA: TGTGCCAGCAGCTTAATGGGGCAGAGATACGAGCAGTACTTC
CDR3 protein: CASSLMGQRYEQYF

clone size: few
D gene: TRBD2
V gene: TRBV7-9
CDR3 length: 15
J gene: TRBJ2-5
CDR3 DNA: TGCGCCAGCAGCCAAGAGCGGGGGGGCCAAGAGACCCAGTACTTC
CDR3 protein: CASSQERGGQETQYF

clone size: .
D gene: TRBD1
V gene: TRBV4-3
CDR3 length: 15
J gene: TRBJ1-4
CDR3 DNA: TGCGCCAGCGCAACCCGACAGGGGGGAAATGAAAAACTGTTTTTT
CDR3 protein: CASATRQGGNEKLFF